This T cell receptor (beta chain) was captured in a study of post-analysis software for immune sequencing data (dated by TCRdb to about 2015). With regard to the full study: Relapsing-remitting, secondary progressive and progressive-relapsing multiple sclerosis were recorded as disease courses, and subtype annotation was lacking for some patients. A subset of samples was prepared in parallel using single-end sample barcoding, then pooled and co-amplified after Illumina adapter ligation. Patient repertoires were compared against 11 previously published healthy control repertoires from donors aged roughly 6 to 28 years. What the work shows at the level of the full study, not this receptor alone: Direct clustering with F measure revealed strong co-clustering of samples prepared in the same batch, which led to a batch-effect correction. The multiple sclerosis patient group was slightly younger than the control group. Multiple sclerosis patients had significantly lower normalized Chao1 diversity than controls, a result that suggests substantial peripheral T-cell clonal expansion. Significantly higher frequencies in patients than in controls were found for roughly 5 TRBV segments, including TRBV5-6, TRBV5-1 and TRBV20-1.

To demonstrate the VDJtools post-analysis software, TCR beta repertoires were profiled from the peripheral blood of about 13 young patients with multiple sclerosis. Multiple sclerosis patients were children and adolescents aged roughly 6 to 15 years. Libraries were prepared through PCR. The sequencer was an Illumina HiSeq 2500. To reduce PCR and sequencing biases, unique molecular identifiers were built into the TCR beta cDNA libraries. Every 1 to 10 million input T cells yielded roughly 500,000 cDNA molecules, meaning each molecule approximated one T cell. Patient libraries were prepared and sequenced with the same protocol used for the earlier healthy control dataset. Samples belonging to the same batch were prepared together, multiplexed and sequenced on a shared HiSeq lane. The source study handled its data this way. Raw barcoded reads were processed with MIGEC, discarding single-read molecular identifier groups before consensus assembly and CDR3 extraction. Clonotype tables were post-analysed with VDJtools, normalizing diversity by down-sampling all datasets to the smallest sample size. In repertoire overlap clustering, CDR3 amino acid sequences, but not nucleotide sequences, were matched to correct batch-related cross-sample contamination. In TCRdb, the public reads were trimmed at Q25 with fastp and aligned with MiXCR, with productive beta chains retained. Under each unique CDR3 protein, matching rows form one entry showing the most common genes and DNA. The V and J calls were not made by the authors but by TCRdb's processing. Here the sample has some 700,000 distinct CDR3 sequences; approximately 59% occur a single time. The leading ten clones occupy around 11% of the sample.

Trimming takes 7 bases off V and 0 bases off J; junction bases not matched to a gene: 4. The CDR3 measures 15 amino acids from cysteine to phenylalanine. The entry retains the CDR3 DNA only, 45 bases that are in frame from base 1. As encoded in the germline V gene, CDR1 is MNHEY while CDR2 is SVGAGI. To note about this clonotype: The antigen this receptor binds is unknown. Per-base quality was not reported, and no clone a single base away is much larger than it.

This sequence was found in a girl aged 2-10 years with multiple sclerosis. Recombination connected TRBV6-5 to TRBJ2-2, with 8 bases matching TRBD2. The material sequenced was blood. This receptor has the CDR3 CASNSGVANTGELFF. The nucleotides are TGTGCCAGCAATAGCGGGGTAGCGAACACCGGGGAGCTGTTTTTT.